The table lists the clone carrying this TCR beta chain with a few counts. No antigen is known for it. The data stem from a study of T-cell memory formation after mild COVID-19. At the level of the study: The TCR clusters were mostly specific to one donor.

CDR3 length equals 15 residues. Germline trimming cut 4 bases from V and 0 bases from J; bases unmatched to any gene: 4. The germline V gene has CDR1 LNHNV and CDR2 YYDKDF (reference sequence). Study conclusions and caveats: The authors did not confirm SARS-CoV-2 specificity of second-wave clones peaking day 37. Several responding clones turned up in pre-infection memory, indicating that cross-reactive memory may have taken part.

Constant-segment primers were used for 5'RACE, and the resulting TCR alpha and TCR beta cDNA libraries carried sample barcodes and UMIs. TCRdb independently ran MiXCR on the 5' RACE reads; one entry per CDR3 protein. Found here are 340,000 or so distinct CDR3 sequences, 10% to 15% of them singletons; the top ten hold about a fifth. Material for sequencing was PBMCs or a T cell subset sorted from them (not recorded which). The rearrangement uses TRBV15 and TRBJ2-3; 7 bases are shared with TRBD1. This receptor was taken from a man aged 18 to 29 who had mild COVID-19 (a few samples of this study predate the infection). Cell type and time point are not known. The CDR3 DNA reads as TGTGCCACCAGCACTTACAGGGGTAGCACAGATACGCAGTATTTT. This sequence encodes CATSTYRGSTDTQYF.